This T cell receptor (beta chain) was profiled in a study of graft-versus-host responses after intestinal transplantation. Study-wide results and caveats: Those patients showing graft-donor T cell macrochimerism displayed high graft-versus-host to host-versus-graft clonal ratios in allografts.

CDR3 length equals 13 residues. V was clipped by 4 bases and J by 1 base, with 7 bases between them. Germline CDR1 ENHRY, CDR2 SYGVKD. TCRdb keeps only in-frame clones here, not all; method: immunoSEQ multiplex PCR. The sample includes over 10,000 clones, about 88% of them seen just once. As concerns this clone: Its antigen is currently unknown.

Sequences were derived from PBMCs, sampled roughly 290 days after intestinal transplant. The gene calls are TRBV10-3 and TRBJ2-5; D gene uncertain. The sequence derives from a human patient who received an intestinal transplant, so some T cells may come from the graft donor. CDR3 loop: CAISAGPQETQYF. CDR3 in DNA: TGTGCCATCAGTGCCGGCCCCCAAGAGACCCAGTACTTC.